The 16 T cell receptor beta chains in this list originate from one sample, sequenced in a study of blood T cell repertoires in COVID-19. TCRdb's copy holds only in-frame clones and misses some; the assay was immunoSEQ multiplex PCR. Of approximately 210,000 clones in the sample, around 94% were seen once. The specimen was peripheral blood. The receptors stem from a young man with COVID-19, enrolled during active disease.

This chain connects TRBV6-1 to TRBJ2-1; D not certain. The germline V gene encodes CDR1 MNHNS and CDR2 SASEGT. The CDR3 is made up of 15 amino acids. Trimming left V 3 bases short and J 0 bases short, with 9 bases between. CDR3 region: CASSDTPSSYNEQFF. DNA of the CDR3: TGTGCCAGCAGTGACACCCCGAGCTCCTACAATGAGCAGTTCTTC.

The rearrangement joins TRBV5-1 to TRBJ1-4; D not certain. Germline CDR1 is SGHRS and CDR2 is YFSETQ. The CDR3 has 13 residues. V was clipped by 0 bases and J by 8 bases, with 8 bases between them. The CDR3 sequence is CASSLAGREKLFF. In nucleotides, the CDR3 is TGCGCCAGCAGCTTGGCCGGCAGGGAAAAACTGTTTTTT.

The chain joins TRBV2 to TRBJ1-5; D is undetermined. From germline, CDR1 is SNHLY and CDR2 FYNNEI. Trimming removed 4 bases from V and 0 bases from J, with 7 bases in between. CDR3 size: 14 residues. The CDR3 DNA is TGTGCCAGCAGTGGGGCAGCTAGCAATCAGCCCCAGCATTTT. Translated: CASSGAASNQPQHF.

V is TRBV29-1 and J is TRBJ2-5; 8 positions match TRBD1. With V trimmed by 3 bases and J by 3 bases, 9 bases remained unmatched. The germline V gene has CDR1 SQVTM and CDR2 ANQGSEA. The CDR3 contains 15 residues. The CDR3 here is CSVDRDRSSEETQYF. CDR3 bases: TGCAGCGTTGATAGGGACAGGTCGTCGGAAGAGACCCAGTACTTC.

This sequence joins TRBV9 and TRBJ1-2; D is unclear. V shed 0 bases and J shed 1 base, with 16 bases lying between them. The CDR3 has 17 amino acids. From germline, CDR1 is SGDLS and CDR2 YYNGEE. The DNA of the CDR3 is TGTGCCAGCAGCGTAGGGGCGAAGGAAGGCGTTAACTATGGCTACACCTTC. This codes for CASSVGAKEGVNYGYTF.

The J gene is TRBJ1-1, the V gene TRBV4-1; a possible D gene is TRBD1 (6 bases). The CDR3 sequence is 14 residues long. Per the germline V gene, CDR1 is MGHRA and CDR2 is YSYEKL. Trimming cost V 1 base and J 1 base, with 7 bases left between them. CDR3 bases: TGCGCCAGCAGCCAAGCAGGGGCGAACACTGAAGCTTTCTTT. This gives the protein CASSQAGANTEAFF.

The genes are TRBV7-9 and TRBJ1-5; tentatively, D is TRBD1 (6 bases). The germline CDR1 and CDR2 sequences are SEHNR and FQNEAQ (reference sequence). This CDR3 region has 14 residues. With 6 bases removed from V and 7 bases from J, the gap between germline ends came to 16 bases. The CDR3, as DNA: TGTGCCAGCAGTTCCGACAGGACGGGGCAGCCCCAGCATTTT. Encoded protein: CASSSDRTGQPQHF.

The V and J genes are TRBV7-9 and TRBJ1-4; D gene ambiguous. Trimming took 1 base from V and 3 from J, leaving 6 bases between them. The germline V gene has CDR1 SEHNR and CDR2 FQNEAQ (reference sequence). The CDR3 extends over 14 amino acids. The CDR3 sequence is CASSLGEPNEKLFF. The CDR3 DNA sequence: TGTGCCAGCAGCTTAGGGGAGCCTAATGAAAAACTGTTTTTT.

This chain uses TRBV7-9 with TRBJ2-1; a possible D gene is TRBD2 (7 bases). With 5 bases removed from V and 1 base from J, the gap between germline ends came to 15 bases. Germline V CDR1 and CDR2: SEHNR, FQNEAQ (reference sequence). The CDR3 covers 16 residues. CDR3 sequence reads: CASSPPEGGSYNEQFF. In DNA form, the CDR3 reads TGTGCCAGCAGCCCTCCGGAGGGGGGGTCCTACAATGAGCAGTTCTTC.

The chain combines TRBV5-1 with TRBJ2-3; D ambiguous. There are 16 residues in the CDR3. Germline CDR1 SGHRS, CDR2 YFSETQ. V was trimmed by 0 bases and J by 1 base, leaving 12 bases between them. CDR3 sequence (DNA): TGCGCCAGCAGCTTGGAAGTGAGTCGGGGCACAGATACGCAGTATTTT. Encoded protein: CASSLEVSRGTDTQYF. The complete variable domain, with remaining parts taken from reference TRBV5-1 and TRBJ2-3, reads KAGVTQTPRYLIKTRGQQVTLSCSPISGHRSVSWYQQTPGQGLQFLFEYFSETQRNKGNFPGRFSGRQFSNSRSEMNVSTLELGDSALYLCASSLEVSRGTDTQYFGPGTRLTVL.

The genes are TRBV10-2 and TRBJ2-5, with 10 positions matching TRBD2. This CDR3 has 13 residues. Germline-derived CDR1 and CDR2 are WSHSY and SAAADI. V was clipped by 6 bases and J by 2 bases; unmatched bases: 0. The CDR3 nucleotides are TGCGCCAGCAGACTAGCGGGACAAGAGACCCAGTACTTC. The encoded protein is CASRLAGQETQYF.

The J gene is TRBJ2-2, the V gene TRBV7-6; D gene unclear. The CDR3 extends over 16 amino acids. In germline, CDR1 is SGHVS, CDR2 FNYEAQ. Trimming stripped 3 bases from V and 0 bases from J, with 11 bases between. The CDR3 reads CASSFLFAANTGELFF. CDR3 DNA: TGTGCCAGCAGCTTTTTGTTTGCAGCGAACACCGGGGAGCTGTTTTTT.

The J gene is TRBJ1-1, the V gene TRBV11-2; 7 bases fit TRBD1. This CDR3 region has 15 residues. Germline lookup yields CDR1 SGHAT and CDR2 FQNNGV. V gave up 6 bases and J gave up 4 bases; unmatched junction bases: 11. The CDR3 sequence is CASSQNDRVTTEAFF. The CDR3 region has the DNA TGTGCCAGCAGTCAAAACGACAGGGTGACCACTGAAGCTTTCTTT.

The chain couples TRBV5-1 to TRBJ1-6; D gene uncertain. The V end was cut by 4 bases, the J end by 13 bases, with 15 bases between. CDR1 is SGHRS, CDR2 YFSETQ, per germline. The CDR3 contains 13 residues. CDR3 region: CASSMNQVSPLHF. The DNA of the CDR3 is TGCGCCAGCAGCATGAATCAGGTGTCCCCCCTCCACTTT.

The chain combines TRBV6-5 with TRBJ1-4, with TRBD1 identical over 9 bases. With 0 bases clipped from V and 8 bases from J, the junction kept 4 bases outside the gene matches. From germline, CDR1 is MNHEY and CDR2 SVGAGI. This CDR3 is 15 amino acids long. The CDR3 DNA reads TGTGCCAGCAGTTACTCCGGGACAGGGAGGGAAAAACTGTTTTTT. Translation gives CASSYSGTGREKLFF.

Written as DNA, the CDR3 is TGCGCCAGCAGCTTGACCGGGACAGAGAGCACTGAAGCTTTCTTT. Protein sequence: CASSLTGTESTEAFF. This chain uses TRBV5-1 with TRBJ1-1, with 7 nucleotides matching TRBD1. CDR3 length equals 15 residues. The V and J ends lost 1 base and 4 bases, in that order; junction bases with no gene match: 7. From germline, CDR1 is SGHRS and CDR2 YFSETQ.